A single sample gave rise to the 7 T cell receptor beta chains below, sequenced in a study of shared clonotypes between healthy human individuals. The naive CD8 fraction comprised CD45RO-negative cells positively selected for CCR7 and excluded terminally differentiated effector memory CD45RA+ cells. Using immunoSEQ multiplex PCR, the repertoire was profiled, and TCRdb retains in-frame clones only, with some absent. Of hundreds of thousands of clones in the sample, 95% to 98% are singletons; the top ten hold 0.3%. Sequencing was performed on naive CD8+ T cells sorted from blood. The receptors originated from a man aged 30 to 39 in good health.

The chain combines TRBV5-4 with TRBJ2-7; 7 nucleotides line up with TRBD1. The V gene's germline CDR1 is SGHNT and CDR2 YYREEE (reference sequence). The CDR3 runs to 16 residues. V was pared by 0 bases and J by 7 bases, with 13 bases of the junction left unmatched. The CDR3 region is CASSLGGFTGVEEQYF. The CDR3 DNA reads TGTGCCAGCAGCTTGGGGGGCTTCACAGGGGTTGAGGAGCAGTACTTC.

This clone is a singleton in its sample. The V call is TRBV7-4, the J call TRBJ2-7, with TRBD1 matching over 11 bases. Germline CDR1 and CDR2: SGHVT and SQSDAQ. This CDR3 is built from 15 residues. Germline trimming cut 5 bases from V and 4 bases from J; bases unmatched to any gene: 7. CDR3 nucleotides: TGTGCCAGCAGCCCCAGGACAGGGGGCAGGTACGAGCAGTACTTC. Encoded protein: CASSPRTGGRYEQYF.

This sequence joins TRBV29-1 and TRBJ1-1; 12 nucleotides align to TRBD1. Germline loops: CDR1 SQVTM, CDR2 ANQGSEA. V shed 3 bases and J 5 bases; nucleotides not matched to a gene: 7. This CDR3 contains 15 residues. CDR3 coding DNA: TGCAGCGTTGATGAGGGACAGGGGGCAGTTACTGAAGCTTTCTTT. Its translation: CSVDEGQGAVTEAFF.

The V and J genes are TRBV5-1 and TRBJ2-7, with D perhaps given as TRBD1 or TRBD2 (5 bases each). Germline assignment: CDR1 SGHRS and CDR2 YFSETQ. V lost 0 bases to trimming and J lost 3 bases, with 13 bases between them. This CDR3 comprises 15 residues. The CDR3: CASSLGAGSGYEQYF. DNA of the CDR3: TGCGCCAGCAGCTTGGGGGCAGGGAGTGGCTACGAGCAGTACTTC.

The chain couples TRBV29-1 to TRBJ2-1, with a possible D match to TRBD1 (5 bases). Germline V gene lookup returns CDR1 SQVTM and CDR2 ANQGSEA. The ends were cut back, 3 bases at V and 2 bases at J, with 8 bases in the middle. This CDR3 has 13 residues. CDR3 amino acids: CSVDGATYNEQFF. In DNA form, the CDR3 reads TGCAGCGTTGATGGGGCCACCTACAATGAGCAGTTCTTC.

V and J are TRBV7-6 and TRBJ2-5; no clear D gene. Trimming took off 2 bases at V and 4 bases at J, with 8 bases between the two ends. The CDR3 totals 13 residues. Germline V lookup: CDR1 SGHVS, CDR2 FNYEAQ. CDR3 amino acids: CASSLFPTETQYF. CDR3 nucleotide sequence: TGTGCCAGCAGCTTATTTCCCACAGAGACCCAGTACTTC. The full variable domain, with the rest looked up from reference TRBV7-6 and TRBJ2-5, is GAGVSQSPRYKVTKRGQDVALRCDPISGHVSLYWYRQALGQGPEFLTYFNYEAQQDKSGLPNDRFSAERPEGSISTLTIQRTEQRDSAMYRCASSLFPTETQYFGPGTRLLVL.

The chain combines TRBV28 with TRBJ2-7, with 10 positions matching TRBD2. The CDR3 covers 12 residues. J lost 4 bases, V lost 10 bases, and 4 bases had no gene match. Germline V gene sequence: CDR1 MDHEN, CDR2 SYDVKM. CDR3 residues: CATSGSWYEQYF. The DNA for the CDR3 is TGTGCCACTAGCGGGAGTTGGTACGAGCAGTACTTC.